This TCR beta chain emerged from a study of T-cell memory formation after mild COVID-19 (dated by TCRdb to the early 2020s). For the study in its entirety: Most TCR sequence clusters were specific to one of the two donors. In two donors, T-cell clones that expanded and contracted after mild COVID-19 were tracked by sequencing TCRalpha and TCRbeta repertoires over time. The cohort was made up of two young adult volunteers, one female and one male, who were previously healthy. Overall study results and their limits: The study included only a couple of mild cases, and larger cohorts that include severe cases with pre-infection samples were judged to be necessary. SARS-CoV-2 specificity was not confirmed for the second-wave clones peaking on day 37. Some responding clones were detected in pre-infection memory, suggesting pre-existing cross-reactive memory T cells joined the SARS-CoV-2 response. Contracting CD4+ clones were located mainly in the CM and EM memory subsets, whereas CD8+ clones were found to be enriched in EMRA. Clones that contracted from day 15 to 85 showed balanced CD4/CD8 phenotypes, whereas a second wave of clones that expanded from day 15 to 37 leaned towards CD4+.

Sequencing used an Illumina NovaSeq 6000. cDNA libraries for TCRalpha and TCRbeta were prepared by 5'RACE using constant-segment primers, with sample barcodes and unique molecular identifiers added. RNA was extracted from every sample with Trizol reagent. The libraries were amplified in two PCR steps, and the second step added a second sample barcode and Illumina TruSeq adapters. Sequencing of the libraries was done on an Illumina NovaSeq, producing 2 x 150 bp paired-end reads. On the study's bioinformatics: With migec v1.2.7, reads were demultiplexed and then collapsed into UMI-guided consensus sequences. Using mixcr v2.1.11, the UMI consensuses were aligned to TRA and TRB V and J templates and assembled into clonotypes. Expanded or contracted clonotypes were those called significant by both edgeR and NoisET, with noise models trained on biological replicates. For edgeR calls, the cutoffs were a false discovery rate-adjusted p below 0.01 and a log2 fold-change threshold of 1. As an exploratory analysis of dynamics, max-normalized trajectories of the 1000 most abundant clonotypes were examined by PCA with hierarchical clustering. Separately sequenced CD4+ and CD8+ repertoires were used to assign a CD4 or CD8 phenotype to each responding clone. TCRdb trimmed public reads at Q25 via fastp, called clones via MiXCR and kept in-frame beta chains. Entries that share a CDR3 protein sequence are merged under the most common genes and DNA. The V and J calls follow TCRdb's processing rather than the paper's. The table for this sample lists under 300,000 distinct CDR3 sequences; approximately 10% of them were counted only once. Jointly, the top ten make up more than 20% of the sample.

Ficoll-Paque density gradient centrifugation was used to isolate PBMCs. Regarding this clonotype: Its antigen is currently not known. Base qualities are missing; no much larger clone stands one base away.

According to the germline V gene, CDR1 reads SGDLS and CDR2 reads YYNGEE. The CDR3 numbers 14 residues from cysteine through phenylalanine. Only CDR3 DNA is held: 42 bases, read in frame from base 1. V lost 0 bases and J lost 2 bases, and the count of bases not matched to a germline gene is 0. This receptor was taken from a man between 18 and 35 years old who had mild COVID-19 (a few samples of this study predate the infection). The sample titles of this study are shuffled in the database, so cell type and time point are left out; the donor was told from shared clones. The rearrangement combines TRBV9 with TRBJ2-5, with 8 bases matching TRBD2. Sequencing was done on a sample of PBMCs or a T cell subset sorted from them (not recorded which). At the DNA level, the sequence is TGTGCCAGCAGCGTAGCGGGGGGGCAAGAGACCCAGTACTTC. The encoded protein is CASSVAGGQETQYF.